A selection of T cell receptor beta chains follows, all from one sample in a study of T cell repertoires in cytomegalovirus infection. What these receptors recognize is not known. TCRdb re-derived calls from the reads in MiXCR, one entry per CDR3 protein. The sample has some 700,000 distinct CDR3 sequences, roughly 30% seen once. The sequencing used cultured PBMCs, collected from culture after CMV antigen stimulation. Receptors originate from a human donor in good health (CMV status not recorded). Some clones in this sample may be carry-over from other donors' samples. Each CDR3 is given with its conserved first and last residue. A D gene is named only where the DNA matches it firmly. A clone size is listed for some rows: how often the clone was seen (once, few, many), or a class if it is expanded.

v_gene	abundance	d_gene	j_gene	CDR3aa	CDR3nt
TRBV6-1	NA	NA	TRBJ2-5	CASSELIRTLQETQYF	TGTGCCAGCAGTGAACTGATCCGGACACTACAAGAGACCCAGTACTTC
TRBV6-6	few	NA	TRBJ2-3	CASSYRTPETDTQYF	TGTGCCAGCAGTTACAGGACTCCTGAGACAGATACGCAGTATTTT
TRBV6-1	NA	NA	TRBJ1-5	CASSDALTLRPQHF	TGTGCCAGCAGTGATGCCCTGACCCTCAGGCCCCAGCATTTT
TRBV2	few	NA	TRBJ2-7	CASIREYEQYF	TGTGCCAGCATCAGGGAGTACGAGCAGTACTTC
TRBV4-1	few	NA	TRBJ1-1	CASSPGPGKWVAFF	TGCGCCAGCAGCCCGGGACCGGGTAAATGGGTAGCTTTCTTT
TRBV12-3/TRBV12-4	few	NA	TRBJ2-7	CASSQGPEQYF	TGTGCCAGCAGCCAGGGCCCCGAGCAGTACTTC
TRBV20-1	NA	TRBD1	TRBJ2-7	CSARPLKPDRDYYEQYF	TGCAGTGCTAGACCCCTTAAACCGGACAGGGATTACTACGAGCAGTACTTC
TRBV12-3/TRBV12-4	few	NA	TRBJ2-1	CASSVGDEQFF	TGTGCCAGCAGTGTAGGCGATGAGCAGTTCTTC
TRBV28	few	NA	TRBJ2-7	CASSRDRRRREQYF	TGTGCCAGCAGTCGAGATAGGCGGCGTCGGGAGCAGTACTTC
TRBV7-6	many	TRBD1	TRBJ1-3	CASSPRIPGQRSGNTIYF	TGTGCCAGCAGCCCTAGGATTCCGGGACAGCGATCTGGAAACACCATATATTTT
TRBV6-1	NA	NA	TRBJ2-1	CASSERGSINNEQFF	TGTGCCAGCAGTGAAAGGGGGTCGATCAACAATGAGCAGTTCTTC
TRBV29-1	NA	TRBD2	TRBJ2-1	CSVEGGLAISYNEQFF	TGCAGCGTTGAAGGTGGACTAGCTATCTCCTACAATGAGCAGTTCTTC
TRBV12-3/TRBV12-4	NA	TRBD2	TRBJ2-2	CASRPGGASGELFF	TGTGCCAGCAGGCCCGGGGGGGCCTCCGGGGAGCTGTTTTTT
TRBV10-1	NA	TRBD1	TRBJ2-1	CASGGTGLDEQFF	TGCGCCAGCGGAGGGACAGGGCTGGATGAGCAGTTCTTC
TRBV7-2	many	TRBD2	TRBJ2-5	CASSQRLAGGPREVTQYF	TGTGCCAGCAGCCAGCGACTAGCGGGAGGGCCAAGGGAGGTGACCCAGTACTTC
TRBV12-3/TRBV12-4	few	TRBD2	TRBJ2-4	CASSLGGKNIQYF	TGTGCCAGCAGTTTGGGGGGGAAAAACATTCAGTACTTC
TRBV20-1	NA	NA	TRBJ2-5	CSARRLQETQYF	TGCAGTGCCCGAAGACTACAAGAGACCCAGTACTTC
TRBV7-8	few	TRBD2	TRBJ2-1	CASSLLIRELAGHNEQFF	TGTGCCAGCAGCTTATTGATTAGGGAACTAGCGGGGCACAATGAGCAGTTCTTC
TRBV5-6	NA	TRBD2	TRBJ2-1	CASSWGGSEQFF	TGTGCCAGCAGCTGGGGGGGAAGTGAGCAGTTCTTC
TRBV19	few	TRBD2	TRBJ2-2	CASTSGSPLVGELFF	TGTGCCAGTACTAGCGGGAGTCCCTTGGTCGGGGAGCTGTTTTTT
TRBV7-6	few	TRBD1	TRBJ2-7	CASSFGPGGYEQYF	TGTGCCAGCAGCTTTGGACCAGGGGGCTACGAGCAGTACTTC
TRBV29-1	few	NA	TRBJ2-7	CSVTQGPYEQYF	TGCAGCGTTACCCAGGGTCCCTACGAGCAGTACTTC
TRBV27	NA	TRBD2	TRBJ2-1	CASSPWASGYNEQFF	TGTGCCAGTAGCCCCTGGGCTAGCGGCTACAATGAGCAGTTCTTC
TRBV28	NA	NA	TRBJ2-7	CASTGFSYEQYF	TGTGCCAGCACGGGGTTTTCCTACGAGCAGTACTTC
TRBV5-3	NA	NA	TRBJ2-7	CASSSPGSREQYF	TGTGCCAGCAGCTCGCCGGGATCTCGTGAGCAGTACTTC
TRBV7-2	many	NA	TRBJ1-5	CASSLSVDQPQHF	TGTGCCAGCAGTTTAAGCGTAGATCAGCCCCAGCATTTT
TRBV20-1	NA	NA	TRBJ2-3	CSATRAGGADTQYF	TGCAGTGCAACACGGGCAGGAGGGGCAGATACGCAGTATTTT
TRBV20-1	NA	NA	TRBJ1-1	CSAPPANTEAFF	TGCAGTGCCCCTCCCGCGAACACTGAAGCTTTCTTT
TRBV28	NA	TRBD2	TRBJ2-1	CASSLWGTSGKYNEQFF	TGTGCCAGCAGCCTATGGGGGACTAGCGGGAAATACAATGAGCAGTTCTTC
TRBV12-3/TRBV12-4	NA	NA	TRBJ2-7	CASRIGGAHEQYF	TGTGCCAGCAGAATAGGGGGGGCTCACGAGCAGTACTTC
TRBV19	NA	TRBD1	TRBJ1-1	CASSKDRGLMNTEAFF	TGTGCCAGTAGCAAGGACAGGGGGCTGATGAACACTGAAGCTTTCTTT
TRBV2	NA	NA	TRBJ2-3	CASSDPLGGTDTQYF	TGTGCCAGCAGTGATCCCCTCGGGGGCACAGATACGCAGTATTTT
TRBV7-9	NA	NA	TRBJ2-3	CASSASGRPSNTQYF	TGTGCCAGCAGCGCCTCCGGACGGCCATCTAATACGCAGTATTTT
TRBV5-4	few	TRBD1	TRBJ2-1	CASSAPGQGGEQFF	TGTGCCAGCAGCGCCCCGGGACAGGGCGGGGAGCAGTTCTTC
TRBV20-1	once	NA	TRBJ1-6	CSAPSPGGHNSPLHF	TGCAGTGCCCCCTCGCCGGGGGGTCATAATTCACCCCTCCACTTT
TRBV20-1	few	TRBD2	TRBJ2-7	CSARDLQREIYEQYF	TGCAGTGCTAGAGATCTCCAGCGGGAGATCTACGAGCAGTACTTC
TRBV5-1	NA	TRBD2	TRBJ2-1	CASRTLWEGGTAEQFF	TGCGCCAGCAGAACTCTCTGGGAGGGCGGTACGGCTGAGCAGTTCTTC